Sequencing of this T cell receptor beta chain was carried out in a study of glioma-infiltrating T cells. Using RNA template, CDR3s of TCR alpha and beta were amplified with iRepertoire arm-PCR. Tissue mRNA or PBMC total RNA, 100-400 ng, went into one-step reverse transcription and amplification. A single record per CDR3 protein comes from TCRdb applying MiXCR to the multiplex PCR reads. The sample contains about 110,000 distinct CDR3 sequences, around 25% of which appear only once. In this sample, this clonotype turned up many times. Its antigen is unknown. Study-level points and caveats: Above-expected tissue-blood divergence occurred in all gliomas, most in low-grade ones. CDR3 overlap between tissue and blood was very small.

What was sequenced was glioma tissue, nonneoplastic brain tissue, or PBMCs (not recorded which). The TCR was taken from a human donor with low-grade glioma or glioblastoma, undergoing nonglioma brain surgery, or in good health (not recorded which).

The CDR3 reads CASRGTGVNEQFF. The CDR3 DNA reads as TGTGCCAGCAGAGGGACAGGGGTCAATGAGCAGTTCTTC. V gene TRBV2 combines with J gene TRBJ2-1; 10 nucleotides match TRBD1. Losses at the gene ends were 6 bases for V and 6 bases for J; bases not matched to a gene: 2. The CDR3 consists of 13 residues. Germline lookup yields CDR1 SNHLY and CDR2 FYNNEI.